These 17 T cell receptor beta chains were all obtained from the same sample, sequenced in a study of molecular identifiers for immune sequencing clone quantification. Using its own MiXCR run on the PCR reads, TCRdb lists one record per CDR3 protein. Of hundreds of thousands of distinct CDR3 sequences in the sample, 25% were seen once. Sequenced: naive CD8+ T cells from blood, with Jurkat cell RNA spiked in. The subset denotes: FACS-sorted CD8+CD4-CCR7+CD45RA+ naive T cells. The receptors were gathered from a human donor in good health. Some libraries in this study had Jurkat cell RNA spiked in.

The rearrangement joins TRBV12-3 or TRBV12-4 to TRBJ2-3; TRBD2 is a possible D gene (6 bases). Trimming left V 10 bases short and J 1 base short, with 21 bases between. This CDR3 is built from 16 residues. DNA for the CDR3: TGTGCCAACAGACCGCAGGGACTTGGCGGCACAGATACGCAGTATTTT. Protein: CANRPQGLGGTDTQYF.

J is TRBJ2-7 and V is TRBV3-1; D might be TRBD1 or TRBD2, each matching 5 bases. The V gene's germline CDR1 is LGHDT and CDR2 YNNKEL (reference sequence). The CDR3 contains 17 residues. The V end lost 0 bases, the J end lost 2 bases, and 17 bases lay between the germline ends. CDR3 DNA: TGTGCCAGCAGCCAAGAGGGGTTCGGGACGGAGACCTACGAGCAGTACTTC. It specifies CASSQEGFGTETYEQYF.

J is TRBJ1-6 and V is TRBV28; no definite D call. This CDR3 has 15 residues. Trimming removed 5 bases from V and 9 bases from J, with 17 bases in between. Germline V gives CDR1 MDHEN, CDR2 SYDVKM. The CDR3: CASSLSSAFGSPLHF. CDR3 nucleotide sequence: TGTGCCAGCAGTCTATCTTCCGCTTTTGGTTCACCCCTCCACTTT.

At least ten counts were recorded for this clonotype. The CDR3 bases are TGCAGTGCTAGTGGGGCTAGCGGGAGGTACGAGCAGTACTTC. It translates to CSASGASGRYEQYF. The chain combines TRBV20-1 with TRBJ2-7, with TRBD2 matching 11 bases. CDR1 and CDR2 (germline): DFQATT, SNEGSKA (reference sequence). Trimming removed 3 bases from V and 4 bases from J; junction bases left unmatched: 5. The CDR3 has 14 residues.

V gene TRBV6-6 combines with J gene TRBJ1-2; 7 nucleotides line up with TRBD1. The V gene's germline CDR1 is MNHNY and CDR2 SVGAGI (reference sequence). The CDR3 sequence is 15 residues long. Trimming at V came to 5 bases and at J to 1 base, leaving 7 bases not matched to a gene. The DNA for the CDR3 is TGTGCCAGCAGTCCGGACAGGAATCGTAACTATGGCTACACCTTC. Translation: CASSPDRNRNYGYTF.

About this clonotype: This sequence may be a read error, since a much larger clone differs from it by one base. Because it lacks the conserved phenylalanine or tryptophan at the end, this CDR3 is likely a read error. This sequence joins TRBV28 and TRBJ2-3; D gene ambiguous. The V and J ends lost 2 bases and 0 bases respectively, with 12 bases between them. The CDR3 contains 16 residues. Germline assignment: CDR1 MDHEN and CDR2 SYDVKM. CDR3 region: CASSLEWGYSTDTQYL. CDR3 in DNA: TGTGCCAGCAGTTTAGAATGGGGATATAGCACAGATACGCAGTATCTT.

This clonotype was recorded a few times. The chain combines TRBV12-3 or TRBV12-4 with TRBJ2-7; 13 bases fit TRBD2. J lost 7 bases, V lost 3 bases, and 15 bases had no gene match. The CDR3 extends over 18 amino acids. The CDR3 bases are TGTGCCAGCAGTTTCCACGGACTAGCGGGAGTTGTTTCGTGGGAGCAGTACTTC. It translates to CASSFHGLAGVVSWEQYF.

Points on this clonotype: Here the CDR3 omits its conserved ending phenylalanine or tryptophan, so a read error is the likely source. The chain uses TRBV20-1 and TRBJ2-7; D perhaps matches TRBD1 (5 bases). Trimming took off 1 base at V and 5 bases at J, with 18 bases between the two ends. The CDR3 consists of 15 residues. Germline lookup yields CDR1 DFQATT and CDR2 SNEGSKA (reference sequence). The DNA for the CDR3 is TGCAGTGCTAGAGTTCTTGTGGGTCCGGACAACGAGCAGTACCTC. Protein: CSARVLVGPDNEQYL.

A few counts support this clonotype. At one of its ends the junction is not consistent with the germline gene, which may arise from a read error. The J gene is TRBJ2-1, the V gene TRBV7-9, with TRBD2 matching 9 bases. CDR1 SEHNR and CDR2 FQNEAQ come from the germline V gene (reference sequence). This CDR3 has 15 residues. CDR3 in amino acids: CAGSYSGSAYNEQFF. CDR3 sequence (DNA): TGTGCCGGCAGCTATAGCGGGAGCGCCTACAATGAGCAGTTCTTC.

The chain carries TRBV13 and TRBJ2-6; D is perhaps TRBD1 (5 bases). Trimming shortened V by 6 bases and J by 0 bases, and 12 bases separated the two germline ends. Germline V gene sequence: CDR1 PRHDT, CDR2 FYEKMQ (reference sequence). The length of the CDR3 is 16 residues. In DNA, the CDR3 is TGTGCCAGCAGTGTTGACAGAAACTCTGGGGCCAACGTCCTGACTTTC. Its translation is CASSVDRNSGANVLTF. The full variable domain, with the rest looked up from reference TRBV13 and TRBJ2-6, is AAGVIQSPRHLIKEKRETATLKCYPIPRHDTVYWYQQGPGQDPQFLISFYEKMQSDKGSIPDRFSAQQFSDYHSELNMSSLELGDSALYFCASSVDRNSGANVLTFGAGSRLTVL.

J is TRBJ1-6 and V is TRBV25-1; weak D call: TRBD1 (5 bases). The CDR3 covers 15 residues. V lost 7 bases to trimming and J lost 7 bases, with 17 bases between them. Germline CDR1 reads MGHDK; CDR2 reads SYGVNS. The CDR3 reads CASNPVGPGNSPLHF. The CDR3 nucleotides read TGTGCCAGCAACCCCGTGGGACCGGGAAATTCACCCCTCCACTTT.

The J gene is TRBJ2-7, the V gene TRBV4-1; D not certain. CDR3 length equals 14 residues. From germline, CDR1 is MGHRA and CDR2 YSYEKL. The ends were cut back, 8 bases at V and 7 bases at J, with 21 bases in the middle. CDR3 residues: CASRPKRFMGEQYF. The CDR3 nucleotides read TGCGCCAGCCGCCCAAAACGATTTATGGGGGAGCAGTACTTC.

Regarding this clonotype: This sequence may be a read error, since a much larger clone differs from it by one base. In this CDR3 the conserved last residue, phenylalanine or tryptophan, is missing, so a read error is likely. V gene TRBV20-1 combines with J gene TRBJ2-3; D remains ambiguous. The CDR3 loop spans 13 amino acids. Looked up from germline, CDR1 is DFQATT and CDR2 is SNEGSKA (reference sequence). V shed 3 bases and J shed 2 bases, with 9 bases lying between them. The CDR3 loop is CSASPRNTDTQYS. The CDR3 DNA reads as TGCAGTGCTAGTCCCCGGAACACAGATACGCAGTATTCT.

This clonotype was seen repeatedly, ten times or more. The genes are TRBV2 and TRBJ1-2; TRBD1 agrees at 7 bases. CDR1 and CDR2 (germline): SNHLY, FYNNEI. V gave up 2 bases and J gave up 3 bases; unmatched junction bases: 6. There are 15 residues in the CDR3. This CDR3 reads CASSELTGPDYGYTF. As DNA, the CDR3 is TGTGCCAGCAGTGAATTGACAGGGCCTGACTATGGCTACACCTTC. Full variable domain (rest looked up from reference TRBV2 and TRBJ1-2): EPEVTQTPSHQVTQMGQEVILRCVPISNHLYFYWYRQILGQKVEFLVSFYNNEISEKSEIFDDQFSVERPDGSNFTLKIRSTKLEDSAMYFCASSELTGPDYGYTFGSGTRLTVV.

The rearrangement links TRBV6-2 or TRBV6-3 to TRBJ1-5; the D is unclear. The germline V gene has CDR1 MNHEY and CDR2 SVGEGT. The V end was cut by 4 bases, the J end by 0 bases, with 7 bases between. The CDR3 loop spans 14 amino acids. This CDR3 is CASSSDVSNQPQHF. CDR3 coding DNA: TGTGCCAGCAGTTCGGACGTTAGCAATCAGCCCCAGCATTTT.

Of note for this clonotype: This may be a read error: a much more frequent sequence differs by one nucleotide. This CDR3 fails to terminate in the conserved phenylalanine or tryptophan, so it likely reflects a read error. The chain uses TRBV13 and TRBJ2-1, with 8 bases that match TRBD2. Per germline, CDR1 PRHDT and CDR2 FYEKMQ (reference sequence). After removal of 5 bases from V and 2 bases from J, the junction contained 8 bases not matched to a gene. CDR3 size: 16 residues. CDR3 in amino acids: CASSPATSGPYNEQFL. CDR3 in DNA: TGTGCCAGCAGCCCTGCTACTAGCGGCCCCTACAATGAGCAGTTCCTC.

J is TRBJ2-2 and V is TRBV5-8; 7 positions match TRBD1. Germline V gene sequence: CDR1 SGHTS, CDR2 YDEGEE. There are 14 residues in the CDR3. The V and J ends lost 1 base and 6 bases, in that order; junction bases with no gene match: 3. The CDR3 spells CASSLRTGAGELFF. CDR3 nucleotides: TGTGCCAGCAGCTTGAGGACAGGCGCCGGGGAGCTGTTTTTT.